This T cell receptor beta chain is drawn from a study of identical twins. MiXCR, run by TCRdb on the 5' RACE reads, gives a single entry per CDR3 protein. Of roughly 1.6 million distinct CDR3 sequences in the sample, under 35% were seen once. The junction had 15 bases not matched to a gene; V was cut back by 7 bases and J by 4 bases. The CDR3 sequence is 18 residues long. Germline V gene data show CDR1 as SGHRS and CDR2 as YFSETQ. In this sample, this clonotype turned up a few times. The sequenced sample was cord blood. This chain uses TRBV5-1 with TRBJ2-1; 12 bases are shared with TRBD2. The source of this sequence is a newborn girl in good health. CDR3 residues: CASVTGTSGLGGYNEQFF. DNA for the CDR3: TGCGCCAGCGTCACCGGGACTAGCGGGTTGGGAGGGTACAATGAGCAGTTCTTC.